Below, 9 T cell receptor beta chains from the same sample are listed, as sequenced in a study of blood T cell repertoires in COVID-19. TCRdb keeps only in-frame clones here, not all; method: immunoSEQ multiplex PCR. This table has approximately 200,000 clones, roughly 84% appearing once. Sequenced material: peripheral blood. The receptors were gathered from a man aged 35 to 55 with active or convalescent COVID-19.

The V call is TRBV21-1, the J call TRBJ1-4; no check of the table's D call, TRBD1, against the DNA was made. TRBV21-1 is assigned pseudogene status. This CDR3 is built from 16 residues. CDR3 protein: CASSKPPDRVGEKLFF. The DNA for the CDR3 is TGTGCCAGCAGCAAACCCCCCGACAGGGTGGGGGAAAAACTGTTTTTT.

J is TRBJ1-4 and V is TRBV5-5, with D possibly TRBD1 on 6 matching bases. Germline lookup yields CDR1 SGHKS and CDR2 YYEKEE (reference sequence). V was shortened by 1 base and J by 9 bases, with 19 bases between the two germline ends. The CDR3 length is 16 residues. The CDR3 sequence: CASSLFLAGAGKKLFF. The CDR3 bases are TGTGCCAGCAGCTTGTTTCTTGCGGGGGCGGGAAAAAAACTGTTTTTT. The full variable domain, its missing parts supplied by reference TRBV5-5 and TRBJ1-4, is DAGVTQSPTHLIKTRGQQVTLRCSPISGHKSVSWYQQVLGQGPQFIFQYYEKEERGRGNFPDRFSARQFPNYSSELNVNALLLGDSALYLCASSLFLAGAGKKLFFGSGTQLSVL.

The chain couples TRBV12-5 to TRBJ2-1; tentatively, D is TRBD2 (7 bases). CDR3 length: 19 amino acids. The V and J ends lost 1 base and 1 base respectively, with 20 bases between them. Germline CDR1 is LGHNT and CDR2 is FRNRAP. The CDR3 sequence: CASGLGSYGGTLSYNEQFF. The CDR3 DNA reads TGTGCTAGTGGTTTGGGGTCCTACGGGGGGACACTTTCCTACAATGAGCAGTTCTTC.

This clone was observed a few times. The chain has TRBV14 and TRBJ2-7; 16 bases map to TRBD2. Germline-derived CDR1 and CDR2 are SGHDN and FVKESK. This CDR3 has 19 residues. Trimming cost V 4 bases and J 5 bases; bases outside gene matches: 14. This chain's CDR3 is CASSPRWGLAGGPTHEQYF. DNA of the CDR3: TGTGCCAGCAGCCCACGATGGGGACTAGCGGGAGGGCCAACCCACGAGCAGTACTTC.

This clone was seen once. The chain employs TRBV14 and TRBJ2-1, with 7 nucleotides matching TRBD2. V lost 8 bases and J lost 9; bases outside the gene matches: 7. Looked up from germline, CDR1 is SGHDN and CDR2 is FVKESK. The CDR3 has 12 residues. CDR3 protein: CASQPWGGEQFF. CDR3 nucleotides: TGTGCCAGCCAACCCTGGGGGGGTGAGCAGTTCTTC. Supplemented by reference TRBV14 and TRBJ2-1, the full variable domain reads EAGVTQFPSHSVIEKGQTVTLRCDPISGHDNLYWYRRVMGKEIKFLLHFVKESKQDESGMPNNRFLAERTGGTYSTLKVQPAELEDSGVYFCASQPWGGEQFFGPGTRLTVL.

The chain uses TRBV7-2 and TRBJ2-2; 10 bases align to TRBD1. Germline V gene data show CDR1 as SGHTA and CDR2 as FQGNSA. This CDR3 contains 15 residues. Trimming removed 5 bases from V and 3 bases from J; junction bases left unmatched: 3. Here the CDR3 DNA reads TGTGCCAGCAGCCTTGACAGGGGGCACACCGGGGAGCTGTTTTTT. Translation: CASSLDRGHTGELFF.

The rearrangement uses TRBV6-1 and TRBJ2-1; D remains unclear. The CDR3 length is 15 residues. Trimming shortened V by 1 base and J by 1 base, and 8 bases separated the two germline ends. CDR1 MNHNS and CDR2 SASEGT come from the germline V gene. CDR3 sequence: CASSEGSLSYNEQFF. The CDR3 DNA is TGTGCCAGCAGTGAAGGGAGTCTTTCCTACAATGAGCAGTTCTTC.

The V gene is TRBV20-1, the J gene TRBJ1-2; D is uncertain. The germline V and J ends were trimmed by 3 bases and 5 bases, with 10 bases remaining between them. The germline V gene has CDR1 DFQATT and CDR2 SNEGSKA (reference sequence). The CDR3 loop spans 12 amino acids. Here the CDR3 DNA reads TGCAGTGCTAGTTGGCAGTTATATGGCTACACCTTC. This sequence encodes CSASWQLYGYTF.

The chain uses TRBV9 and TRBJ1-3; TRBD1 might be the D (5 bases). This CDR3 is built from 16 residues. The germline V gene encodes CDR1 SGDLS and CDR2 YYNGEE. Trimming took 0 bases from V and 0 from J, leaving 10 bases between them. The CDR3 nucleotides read TGTGCCAGCAGCGTAGTTCCGGGACTCTCTGGAAACACCATATATTTT. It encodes CASSVVPGLSGNTIYF.